This is a list of T cell receptor beta chains from one sample in a study of regulatory T cells in long-lasting Graves disease. TCRdb itself ran the multiplex PCR reads through MiXCR, one entry per CDR3 protein. In the table there are more than 350,000 distinct CDR3 sequences, 20% to 25% of which are singletons. This specimen consisted of peripheral blood mononuclear cells (PBMCs), obtained when the disease was refractory, from a patient treated with antithyroid drugs. These receptors all stem from a female donor with Graves disease. CDR3s leave out the opening cysteine and the closing phenylalanine or tryptophan.

TRBV20-1 SARVTGADNSPLH
TRBV19 ASSILGQAYNEQF
TRBV30 ASTGLAVVGPFVTQY
TRBV10-1 ASSPSGTWGTSGSTGELF
TRBV29-1 SVEGGPSREQY
TRBV9 ASSVVGSGDYGYT
TRBV9 ASSAQTGEQY
TRBV28 ASSLEGLNEKLF
TRBV6-1 ASRRQGRGEAF
TRBV2 ASVPGLAAEGIRYNGQF
TRBV4-2 ASSQVAGGSFQETQY
TRBV25-1 ASSHRGPGMVETQY
TRBV28 ASRRHLNGDYGYT
TRBV19 ASSMGILHRGRTSYEQY
TRBV10-3 AISPSREGQEQY
TRBV3-1 ASSQDTEGYT
TRBV28 ASSKAGPIQNEQF
TRBV28 ASRIAGAYEQY
TRBV15 ATSDDRQNTEAF
TRBV6-1 ASRSSGRETQY